These T cell receptor beta chains were read from a single sample in a study of blood T cell repertoires in COVID-19. Produced via immunoSEQ multiplex PCR; TCRdb's table is partial and in-frame only. This repertoire shows some 51,000 clones, about nine tenths found once; its top ten account for approximately 15%. Sequencing used peripheral blood. Receptors originate from a human donor with active COVID-19. The donor label of this sample is uncertain. The CDR3 runs from the conserved cysteine through the conserved F or W. The D gene is left open where the match is weak. Expanded clones get a size class; other rows say once, few or many, or leave the size out.

TRBV19	-	TRBJ1-2	TRBD1	TGTGCCAGTAGCACCACAGGGGGCAGGACGGAAGGCTACACCTTC	CASSTTGGRTEGYTF
TRBV20-1	-	TRBJ2-5	-	TGCAGTGCTAGATCCTCCCGGACCCAGTACTTC	CSARSSRTQYF
TRBV7-9	-	TRBJ2-1	-	TGTGCCAGCAGCTTGTCTGGGGCTCGGTTCTTC	CASSLSGARFF
TRBV5-1	-	TRBJ2-7	-	TGCGCCAGCAGCTTGTTCGACAGACGCTACGAGCAGTACTTC	CASSLFDRRYEQYF
TRBV5-1	-	TRBJ1-2	TRBD1	TGCGCCAGCAGCTTAGGGACAGGTTCCAACTATGGCTACACCTTC	CASSLGTGSNYGYTF
TRBV5-1	-	TRBJ2-3	TRBD1	TGCGCCAGCAGCCTTGGACAGGGTAGCACAGATACGCAGTATTTT	CASSLGQGSTDTQYF
TRBV19	-	TRBJ1-5	-	TGTGCCAGTAGTATAGGCCCAGGCCCGGGAGGACAGCCCCAGCATTTT	CASSIGPGPGGQPQHF
TRBV19	-	TRBJ2-1	TRBD2	TGTGCCAGTAGTATAATGACTAGCGGGACGCTCTACAATGAGCAGTTCTTC	CASSIMTSGTLYNEQFF
TRBV5-1	-	TRBJ2-5	TRBD1	TGCGCCAGCAGCTTCCAGGGGGCCGCTCTCCAAGAGACCCAGTACTTC	CASSFQGAALQETQYF
TRBV7-2	-	TRBJ1-4	-	TGTGCCAGCAGCTTAGGCGGGGACCCGAGAGAAAAACTGTTTTTT	CASSLGGDPREKLFF
TRBV28	-	TRBJ2-3	-	TGTGCCAGCAGTTCGGCGGGAAGCACAGATACGCAGTATTTT	CASSSAGSTDTQYF
TRBV29-1	-	TRBJ2-7	-	TGCAGCGTTATCGGGTCGAGCTCCTACGAGCAGTACTTC	CSVIGSSSYEQYF
TRBV5-4	-	TRBJ1-1	-	TGTGCCAGCAGCTTGGGTTCTCAGATGAACACTGAAGCTTTCTTT	CASSLGSQMNTEAFF
TRBV6-7	once	TRBJ2-2	TRBD2	TGTGCCAGCAGTTCCCCGGCGGGAGCCCGAGGTACCGGGGAGCTGTTTTTT	CASSSPAGARGTGELFF
TRBV23-1	-	TRBJ2-3	TRBD2	TGCGCCAGCAGTCAATCGTTAGCGGGAGGCCCGGCGGCGCAGTATTTT	CASSQSLAGGPAAQYF
TRBV9	-	TRBJ1-2	TRBD1	TGTGCCAGCAGCGCGAACAGGGGGGCGACTGGCTACACCTTC	CASSANRGATGYTF
TRBV5-5	-	TRBJ2-5	-	TGTGCCAGCAGCTTACCATCCAGGGAGGTGACCCAGTACTTC	CASSLPSREVTQYF
TRBV4-1	-	TRBJ2-2	-	TGCGCCAGCAGCCAGGGGGACTGGAACACCGGGGAGCTGTTTTTT	CASSQGDWNTGELFF
TRBV6-5	-	TRBJ2-3	-	TGTGCCAGCAGTTACTCGAAACGGACTAGCACAGATACGCAGTATTTT	CASSYSKRTSTDTQYF
TRBV7-2	-	TRBJ2-7	TRBD2	TGTGCCAGCACCTGGGGAGCGGGAGGCCCCTACGAGCAGTACTTC	CASTWGAGGPYEQYF
TRBV4-2	-	TRBJ2-2	TRBD2	TGTGCCAGCAAACTAGCGGGGGGGCAGGTCGGGGAGCTGTTTTTT	CASKLAGGQVGELFF
TRBV5-1	-	TRBJ2-7	-	TGCGCCAGCAGCTTGGGTGGGCAGGGTTCCTACGAGCAGTACTTC	CASSLGGQGSYEQYF
TRBV4-2	-	TRBJ1-2	TRBD1	TGTGCCAGCAGCTCCCGACAGGGTGGCTACACCTTC	CASSSRQGGYTF
TRBV19	-	TRBJ2-3	TRBD2	TGTGCCAGTAGTATCGGCGCGGGAGCAGATACGCAGTATTTT	CASSIGAGADTQYF
TRBV28	few	TRBJ1-4	-	TGTGCCAGCAGTTTTCAAACAAGGAGCCGCCTCAAAGCGTCACCTGGTGAAAAACTGTTTTTT	CASSFQTRSRLKASPGEKLFF
TRBV9	once	TRBJ1-2	TRBD1	TGTGCCAGCAGCGTAGTTGGGACAGCGAGTTCCTACTCCTATGGCTACACCTTC	CASSVVGTASSYSYGYTF
TRBV4-2	once	TRBJ1-2	-	TGTGCCAGCAGCCAAGATACAAACAGCAACTATGGCTACACCTTC	CASSQDTNSNYGYTF
TRBV9	-	TRBJ2-3	-	TGTGCCAGCAGCCCCCGTTCCGGGGGACGCCAGTACACAGATACGCAGTATTTT	CASSPRSGGRQYTDTQYF
TRBV4-1	-	TRBJ2-4	-	TGCGCCAGCAGCCGCCCGGACAACCTAGCCAAAAACATTCAGTACTTC	CASSRPDNLAKNIQYF
TRBV2	-	TRBJ1-3	-	TGTGCCAGCAATGGCAGGGGCTCTGGAAACACCATATATTTT	CASNGRGSGNTIYF
TRBV2	-	TRBJ2-7	-	TGTGCCAGCACTCTACAGGCGGGGAAAAGTCGCGAGCAGTACTTC	CASTLQAGKSREQYF
TRBV28	-	TRBJ1-1	-	TGTGCCAGCCCTAGAGGTGGAACCCTAGGCATGAACACTGAAGCTTTCTTT	CASPRGGTLGMNTEAFF
TRBV7-6	-	TRBJ1-3	-	TGTGCCAGCAGCTTAGGGGCTAGCGCCTCTGGAAACACCATATATTTT	CASSLGASASGNTIYF
TRBV6-5	once	TRBJ1-4	TRBD1	TGTGCCAGCAGTTCGACAGGGTATGAAAAACTGTTTTTT	CASSSTGYEKLFF
TRBV28	-	TRBJ2-2	-	TGTGCCAGCAGTCCCCGTTGGCAGGGGGGCACCGGGGAGCTGTTTTTT	CASSPRWQGGTGELFF
TRBV7-6	-	TRBJ2-7	TRBD1	TGTGCCAGCAGCCCCGGACAGGGGTACGAGCAGTACTTC	CASSPGQGYEQYF
TRBV6-5	-	TRBJ2-1	TRBD1	TGTGCCAGCAGCGCAGGGGGTTGGGAGCAGTTCTTC	CASSAGGWEQFF
TRBV23-1	-	TRBJ2-3	-	TGCGCCCTTTCGAGGCCCTCCCGCACAGATACGCAGTATTTT	CALSRPSRTDTQYF
TRBV27	-	TRBJ2-7	TRBD1	TGTGCCAGCAGCTCCTGGGGGACAGGCCCCTACGAGCAGTACTTC	CASSSWGTGPYEQYF
TRBV27	once	TRBJ2-1	TRBD1	TGTGCCAGCAGTTTATCCGAGGACAGGGGAGGGAATGAGCAGTTCTTC	CASSLSEDRGGNEQFF
TRBV6-1	-	TRBJ2-3	-	TGTGCCAGCAGTGAAGCGCTTGGCGGAGCCACAGATACGCAGTATTTT	CASSEALGGATDTQYF
TRBV7-8	-	TRBJ2-3	TRBD2	TGTGCCAGCAGCCTACCCCGTGGGGCGGCTAGCGGGAGTTCTACAGATACGCAGTATTTT	CASSLPRGAASGSSTDTQYF
TRBV7-6	-	TRBJ2-1	-	TGTGCCAGCAGCTTAGTGGGGGGGCTTTTCAATGAGCAGTTCTTC	CASSLVGGLFNEQFF
TRBV29-1	-	TRBJ2-2	-	TGCAGCGTTGGGGGAAAGGGGTACACCGGGGAGCTGTTTTTT	CSVGGKGYTGELFF
TRBV7-8	-	TRBJ2-5	-	TGTGCCAGCAGCCCCGGGGAGACCCAGTACTTC	CASSPGETQYF
TRBV11-2	-	TRBJ2-5	-	TGTGCCAGCAGCTTGCTCCGGGACCAGGGGGGAGAGACCCAGTACTTC	CASSLLRDQGGETQYF
TRBV15	-	TRBJ2-7	TRBD1	TGTGCCACCAGCAGAGAGAGACAGGGTCTGGACGAGCAGTACTTC	CATSRERQGLDEQYF
TRBV18	few	TRBJ1-3	-	TGTGCCAGCTCACCCTCCCCCCAGCGTTCCTCTGGAAACACCATATATTTT	CASSPSPQRSSGNTIYF
TRBV11-2	-	TRBJ2-3	-	TGTGCCAGCAGCCCCGGGGGAGATACGCAGTATTTT	CASSPGGDTQYF
TRBV4-3	-	TRBJ1-2	-	TGCGCCAGCAGCCAGGACAGAATTCTGAATGGCTACACCTTC	CASSQDRILNGYTF
TRBV5-1	-	TRBJ2-1	-	TGCGCCAGCAGCTCCCAGGTTGGCAATGAGCAGTTCTTC	CASSSQVGNEQFF
TRBV5-5	-	TRBJ2-1	-	TGTGCCAGCAGCTTGCAGGCAGGGGCGGACTACAATGAGCAGTTCTTC	CASSLQAGADYNEQFF
TRBV6-5	-	TRBJ2-2	TRBD2	TGTGCCAGCAGGGGCGGGAGTGCTACCGGGGAGCTGTTTTTT	CASRGGSATGELFF
TRBV12-3/TRBV12-4	-	TRBJ1-1	-	TGTGCCAGCAGCCAACAGTACACTGAAGCTTTCTTT	CASSQQYTEAFF
TRBV7-9	-	TRBJ1-1	-	TGTGCCAGCATAACTCTAGGGGAGAACACTGAAGCTTTCTTT	CASITLGENTEAFF
TRBV4-1	few	TRBJ2-7	-	TGCGCCAGCAGCCAAACAGGGTACGAGCAGTACTTC	CASSQTGYEQYF
TRBV4-1	-	TRBJ2-1	TRBD2	TGCGCCAGCAGCCCCATGACTAGCGGGGGGAGCTCCTACAATGAGCAGTTCTTC	CASSPMTSGGSSYNEQFF
TRBV7-9	few	TRBJ1-1	TRBD1	TGTGCCAGCAGCTTGCCCTCCGGGACAGACACTGAAGCTTTCTTT	CASSLPSGTDTEAFF